The clone carrying this T cell receptor (beta chain) was picked up many times. Specified time point: before trial treatment. The sample originates from a study of low-dose radiotherapy and immunotherapy resistance in tumors. As for the study in general: The schedule for Cohort 2 used 1 Gy per fraction every two weeks, which added up to 13 Gy over 26 weeks.

First-strand cDNA relied on TRAV- and TRBV-specific primers spanning alpha and beta chains. TCRs underwent 15 to 25 PCR cycles of amplification with a constant-region primer and V-primer adapter. Via MiXCR, TCRdb re-called the reads, giving one row per CDR3 protein. There are 80,000 to 95,000 distinct CDR3 sequences in the sample; 8% to 10% occur only once, and under 1.1% lies in the top ten. Material: PBMCs, obtained before treatment. The TCR originated in a male donor with prostate cancer.

The CDR3 loop reads CASSRGPTTNTGELFF. DNA for the CDR3: TGTGCCAGCTCCCGAGGACCGACGACGAACACCGGGGAGCTGTTTTTT. The chain combines TRBV18 with TRBJ2-2; D call uncertain. Germline V gene data show CDR1 as KGHSH and CDR2 as LQKENI. This CDR3 spans 16 amino acids. The V and J ends lost 6 bases and 0 bases respectively, with 14 bases between them.